Given below is one TCR beta chain in context. This clonotype was picked up a small number of times. Its antigen is unknown. No much larger clonotype is one base removed from it; base qualities were not supplied. Patients with ophthalmopathy had moderately to severely active disease, with a Clinical Activity Score of 3 or more, a NOSPECS grade of 4 or more, and a disease duration of less than 3 months. Patients with other autoimmune diseases, uncontrolled infections, pregnancy or lactation were excluded from the study. Diagnosis relied on clinical symptoms, serum thyroxine, TRAb, thyroid ultrasound and orbital computed tomography. PBMCs were isolated from around 10 ml of fresh peripheral blood by Ficoll-Paque density gradient centrifugation. Trizol reagent was used to extract the total RNA, and its quality was then checked on an Agilent 2100 Bioanalyzer. TCR beta CDR3 regions were amplified from RNA transcripts for repertoire sequencing. The first round of RT-PCR was done with HTBI primers and the Qiagen OneStep RT-PCR kit, and was followed by a second round of multiplex PCR, then size selection and purification. Sequencing of the libraries was carried out on an Illumina HiSeq2000 in paired-end mode with 100 bp reads. In the paper's pipeline: SOAPnuke was used to process the reads, throwing out any read that had adapters, had uncalled bases, had a mean Phred below 15, or lacked an exact constant-primer or identifier match. COPE v1.2.5 was used to merge the high-quality paired reads. Clonotypes were defined as unique nucleotide sequences and were aligned to IMGT TRB V, D and J references using MiTCR v1.1. The analysis was limited to V-J combinations with a frequency above 0.0001, which together covered around 99% of the repertoires. A TCR clonal expansion and chaos score per V-J combination was defined as the ratio of F50 clonal expansion to chaos observed in the TCRdist matrix. Welch's t-statistics and random forest were used to narrow the features down to 10 to 15 V-J combinations, which were then fed into a naive Bayes classifier. Thyroid-blood repertoire similarity was quantified with the Morisita-Horn index. TCRdb reran the public reads through fastp at Q25 and MiXCR, keeping productive beta chains. CDR3 protein sequences are deduplicated, and each keeps its most common genes and DNA. What appears here as the V and J calls and clone size reflects TCRdb's work, not the paper's. The sample has 200,000 to 250,000 distinct CDR3 sequences on record, around 50% of them singletons. The ten largest clones represent approximately 51% of the sample.

Reading the germline V gene gives CDR1 SGHTA and CDR2 FQGTGA. Reading from cysteine to phenylalanine, the CDR3 counts 13 amino acids. CDR3 DNA is the only sequence kept; it has 39 bases, read in frame from the first base. The V and J ends are trimmed by 6 bases and 4 bases, leaving 13 bases between them. These data originate in a study of Graves' ophthalmopathy and Graves' hyperthyroidism listed by TCRdb under 2018. The study in broad terms: Peripheral blood was collected before any treatment was given, at the time of initial diagnosis. After sampling, hyperthyroidism patients received methimazole starting at 30 mg daily, and ophthalmopathy patients received high-dose intravenous methylprednisolone. In total, around 140 blood samples were TCR-sequenced: 43 ophthalmopathy, 80 or so hyperthyroidism and about 17 hyperthyroidism-to-ophthalmopathy patients. To explore V-J signatures that separate ophthalmopathy from hyperthyroidism, a discovery set of around 97 patients was enrolled, consisting of roughly 45 with ophthalmopathy and around 57 with stable hyperthyroidism. In over five hyperthyroidism patients, T-cell repertoires of thyroid tissue and blood were compared. To tell Graves' ophthalmopathy apart from Graves' hyperthyroidism, and to predict which patients would progress to ophthalmopathy, the study relied on TCR beta repertoire signatures. An independent validation cohort was composed of 18 hyperthyroidism patients and around 16 patients who later progressed from hyperthyroidism to ophthalmopathy. Here is what the overall study found, with its caveats: The 13-signature model separated ophthalmopathy from stable hyperthyroidism with over 85% sensitivity and about 81% specificity in cross-validation, and 80%/75% in the test set. Most expanded thyroid clonotypes with frequency above 0.001 were also detected in blood, suggesting blood repertoires may reflect the thyroid immune response. No statistical method was used to set the sample size in advance, and the investigators knew which group each participant was assigned to. In validation, the model predicted ophthalmopathy progression with about 70% sensitivity and about 73% specificity; eleven to twelve predicted patients were CT-confirmed with GO in a median of approximately six months.

The chain links TRBV7-3 with TRBJ2-7, with TRBD1 perhaps the D gene, on 6 matching bases. What was sequenced was peripheral blood. This clonotype was obtained from an adult man with Graves' ophthalmopathy. The CDR3 reads as follows: CASRTNRAYEQYF. The bases read TGTGCCAGCAGGACTAACAGGGCTTACGAGCAGTACTTC.